The next 5 T cell receptor beta chains were all read from a single sample in a study of graft-versus-host responses after intestinal transplantation. Clones were read by immunoSEQ multiplex PCR, and TCRdb kept only the in-frame ones, dropping some. The table records 99,000 or so clones, approximately 85% of them present only once. The input for sequencing was PBMCs, taken 255 days after intestinal transplant. The receptors here all came from a human patient who received an intestinal transplant, so some T cells may come from the graft donor.

The chain links TRBV2 to TRBJ2-7; 10 positions agree with TRBD2. J was trimmed by 3 bases and V by 6 bases; bases with no gene match: 8. The CDR3 has 15 amino acids. Germline loops: CDR1 SNHLY, CDR2 FYNNEI. The CDR3 loop is CASSPGTSAFYEQYF. The CDR3 DNA sequence: TGTGCCAGCAGCCCCGGGACTAGCGCCTTCTACGAGCAGTACTTC.

This chain links TRBV11-2 with TRBJ2-3, with 10 bases matching TRBD1. J was trimmed by 7 bases and V by 1 base; bases with no gene match: 5. Germline values: CDR1 SGHAT, CDR2 FQNNGV. This CDR3 contains 15 residues. As DNA, the CDR3 is TGTGCCAGCAGCTTAGTGACAGGGGGCGGGAATACGCAGTATTTT. Its protein is CASSLVTGGGNTQYF.

The V gene is TRBV4-2, the J gene TRBJ1-5; 8 bases align to TRBD1. CDR3 length: 15 residues. The ends lost 1 base at V and 6 bases at J; junction bases unmatched: 5. Germline lookup yields CDR1 LGHNA and CDR2 YNFKEQ. Here the CDR3 reads CASSQARTGTQPQHF. In DNA, the CDR3 is TGTGCCAGCAGCCAAGCGCGGACAGGGACTCAGCCCCAGCATTTT.

This chain connects TRBV27 to TRBJ2-7; D not certain. The V and J ends lost 3 bases and 3 bases respectively, with 12 bases between them. The length of the CDR3 is 14 residues. Germline V gene lookup returns CDR1 MNHEY and CDR2 SMNVEV (reference sequence). The CDR3 spells CASSFGRSRYEQYF. The CDR3 region has the DNA TGTGCCAGCAGTTTCGGGCGGAGCCGCTACGAGCAGTACTTC.

For this clone: One end of the junction fails to match germline, which may point to a read error. The V and J genes are TRBV30 and TRBJ2-7; TRBD1 is a possible D gene (6 bases). Germline V gene sequence: CDR1 GTSNPN, CDR2 SVGIG (reference sequence). The CDR3 covers 13 residues. This CDR3 reads CAWASGQSYAQYF. In DNA form, the CDR3 reads TGTGCCTGGGCCTCTGGACAGTCCTACGCGCAGTACTTC.